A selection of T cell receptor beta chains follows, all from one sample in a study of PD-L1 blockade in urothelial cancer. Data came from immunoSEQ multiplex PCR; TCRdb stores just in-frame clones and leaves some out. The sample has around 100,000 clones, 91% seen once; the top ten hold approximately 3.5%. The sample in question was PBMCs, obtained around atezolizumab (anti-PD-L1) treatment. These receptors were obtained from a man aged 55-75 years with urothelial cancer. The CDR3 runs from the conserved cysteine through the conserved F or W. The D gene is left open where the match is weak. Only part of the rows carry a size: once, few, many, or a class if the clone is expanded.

TGTGCCAGCAGCGTAGACGGACAGGGGTCGAACGGGGAGCTGTTTTTT	CASSVDGQGSNGELFF	TRBV9	NA	TRBJ2-2	TRBD1
TGTGCCAGCACTCTATCCAGGGGGCGAGCCTACAATGAGCAGTTCTTC	CASTLSRGRAYNEQFF	TRBV27	NA	TRBJ2-1	TRBD1
TGCGCCAGCAGTGAGGGCAGGAATTACTATGGCTACACCTTC	CASSEGRNYYGYTF	TRBV10-2	NA	TRBJ1-2	NA
TGTGCCAGCAGCGGCCGACTAGCGAACACAGATACGCAGTATTTT	CASSGRLANTDTQYF	TRBV7-8	NA	TRBJ2-3	TRBD2
TGTGCCAGTGAACTAACTAGCGGGGGGGCTGGAGAGACCCAGTACTTC	CASELTSGGAGETQYF	TRBV2	NA	TRBJ2-5	TRBD2
TGTGCCAGCAGCTTCCCCCTAGGCGGGGCCCAAGAGACCCAGTACTTC	CASSFPLGGAQETQYF	TRBV11-2	NA	TRBJ2-5	NA
TGTGCCAGCAGCTTAGTTTTCGATGAAAAACTGTTTTTT	CASSLVFDEKLFF	TRBV7-2	NA	TRBJ1-4	NA
TGTGCCAGCAGCTCGCGCCCGGGACTCAAAAGGCAGTACTTC	CASSSRPGLKRQYF	TRBV5-6	NA	TRBJ2-7	NA
TGTGCCAGCAGCGTAATACCGGGACTAGCGGGCTTCGAGCAGTTCTTC	CASSVIPGLAGFEQFF	TRBV9	once	TRBJ2-1	TRBD2
TGCAAAGGACAGGGACGTAATCAGCCCCAGCATTTT	CKGQGRNQPQHF	TRBV6-7	NA	TRBJ1-5	TRBD1
TGTGCCAGCAGCTTATCAGGGGGGACCTACAATGAGCAGTTCTTC	CASSLSGGTYNEQFF	TRBV7-2	NA	TRBJ2-1	NA
TGTGCCAGCAGCCAAACGGGACAGGGTGGTTCAGAGACCCAGTACTTC	CASSQTGQGGSETQYF	TRBV4-2	NA	TRBJ2-5	TRBD1
TGTGCCAGCAGCACTGGGACTAGCGGGACCTCAGACGAGCAGTACTTC	CASSTGTSGTSDEQYF	TRBV9	NA	TRBJ2-7	TRBD2
TGTGCCAGCAGCTCTCAGAGTGGCGGAGAGCGGTTCTTC	CASSSQSGGERFF	TRBV5-4	once	TRBJ2-1	NA
TGTGCCAGCAGTGATGAGTACGAGCAGTACTTC	CASSDEYEQYF	TRBV25-1	NA	TRBJ2-7	NA
TGTGCCAGTACCCTAAGTTACTCCATGTCCAATCAGCCCCAGCATTTT	CASTLSYSMSNQPQHF	TRBV19	NA	TRBJ1-5	NA
TGCAGCGTAGTATCAGGGGAAGAGACCCAGTACTTC	CSVVSGEETQYF	TRBV29-1	NA	TRBJ2-5	NA
TGTGCCAGCAGCGGACAGGGGACTCAGCCCCAGCATTTT	CASSGQGTQPQHF	TRBV2	NA	TRBJ1-5	TRBD1
TGTGCCAGCAGCTTAGTCTATGGACAGGGGATTAATGAGCAGTTCTTC	CASSLVYGQGINEQFF	TRBV7-2	NA	TRBJ2-1	TRBD1
TGTGCCGCCCCCGTGCGGGGGCTCACGAACACTGAAGCTTTCTTT	CAAPVRGLTNTEAFF	TRBV21-1	NA	TRBJ1-1	NA
TGTGCCAGCTCACCTTTAGCGGTGGCTAGCAATCAGCCCCAGCATTTT	CASSPLAVASNQPQHF	TRBV18	NA	TRBJ1-5	NA
TGTGCCAGCAAACGGGACAGGGAATCGGTCTACGAGCAGTACTTC	CASKRDRESVYEQYF	TRBV6-5	NA	TRBJ2-7	TRBD1
TGTGCCTGGAGTACAGCAATTAGGACCCAGTACTTC	CAWSTAIRTQYF	TRBV30	NA	TRBJ2-5	NA
TGTGCCAGCAGTACGGGACAGGCGATTAACTATGGCTACACCTTC	CASSTGQAINYGYTF	TRBV27	few	TRBJ1-2	TRBD1
TGTGCCAGCAGCTCAATGACAGGGGGAAGCACTGAAGCTTTCTTT	CASSSMTGGSTEAFF	TRBV5-4	NA	TRBJ1-1	TRBD1
TGTGCCACCACCCTCCGGGACAGGGCTTTGTCGGCCGGGGAGCTGTTTTTT	CATTLRDRALSAGELFF	TRBV19	NA	TRBJ2-2	TRBD1
TGTGCCAGCAGCTTGGAGGGCAGGGGACGGCAGCCCCAGCATTTT	CASSLEGRGRQPQHF	TRBV5-4	few	TRBJ1-5	NA
TGTGCCAGCAGCATCTATTCCCGGGGAGCTGAAGCTTTCTTT	CASSIYSRGAEAFF	TRBV5-6	NA	TRBJ1-1	NA
TGTGCCAGCAGCGGCCGGGACAGACATTCACCCCTCCACTTT	CASSGRDRHSPLHF	TRBV9	NA	TRBJ1-6	TRBD1
TGTGCCAGTAGAACGGGGGGGTACCGGGGCTACGAGCAGTACTTC	CASRTGGYRGYEQYF	TRBV2	once	TRBJ2-7	TRBD2
TGCGCCAGCAGCCAAGACGACGGGGGCACTGAAGCTTTCTTT	CASSQDDGGTEAFF	TRBV4-3	NA	TRBJ1-1	NA
TGTGCCAGCAGCGGCCGGGGGGTCGGAAACTATGGCTACACCTTC	CASSGRGVGNYGYTF	TRBV5-8	NA	TRBJ1-2	NA
TGTGCCTGGAGGCACGTGGCTAGCGGGGGGCCCCAGTACTTC	CAWRHVASGGPQYF	TRBV30	NA	TRBJ2-5	TRBD2
TGCGCCAGCAGCCAAGATTTTAAGGGACACCGTACCTACGAGCAGTACTTC	CASSQDFKGHRTYEQYF	TRBV4-3	NA	TRBJ2-7	NA
TGTGCCAATAGCGGGGGGTCGCCGGGTGAGCAGTTCTTC	CANSGGSPGEQFF	TRBV6-5	once	TRBJ2-1	TRBD2
TGTGCCAGCAGCACTAGCGGGGGGGATTACAATGAGCAGTTCTTC	CASSTSGGDYNEQFF	TRBV11-2	NA	TRBJ2-1	TRBD2
TGTGCCTCGGGCCAGGGAAGTACTAATGAAAAACTGTTTTTT	CASGQGSTNEKLFF	TRBV30	NA	TRBJ1-4	NA
TGTGCCAGTAGGAGGGCGTCGGGAAACACCATATATTTT	CASRRASGNTIYF	TRBV19	once	TRBJ1-3	NA
TGTGCCAGCAGCTTGGAACGGGCCGGGGAGCTGTTTTTT	CASSLERAGELFF	TRBV5-8	NA	TRBJ2-2	NA
TGTGCCAGCAGTGAACGGACAGGTAGCACTGAAGCTTTCTTT	CASSERTGSTEAFF	TRBV25-1	few	TRBJ1-1	TRBD1
TGTGCCAGCGAGGGGAACACCGGGGAGCTGTTTTTT	CASEGNTGELFF	TRBV9	NA	TRBJ2-2	NA
TGTGCCAGCAGCTCTCTGACTAGCGGGGTTAGAGTCAATGAGCAGTTCTTC	CASSSLTSGVRVNEQFF	TRBV7-3	NA	TRBJ2-1	TRBD2
TGCGCCAGCAGCTTGGGGGACAGGGAGGCAGAGACCCAGTACTTC	CASSLGDREAETQYF	TRBV5-1	NA	TRBJ2-5	TRBD1
TGTGCCAGCAGCCGGACAGGGGCTAATGAAAAACTGTTTTTT	CASSRTGANEKLFF	TRBV11-2	NA	TRBJ1-4	TRBD1
TGCGCCAGCATGATGACAGGGAGTATCGCTTTCTTT	CASMMTGSIAFF	TRBV5-1	NA	TRBJ1-1	TRBD1